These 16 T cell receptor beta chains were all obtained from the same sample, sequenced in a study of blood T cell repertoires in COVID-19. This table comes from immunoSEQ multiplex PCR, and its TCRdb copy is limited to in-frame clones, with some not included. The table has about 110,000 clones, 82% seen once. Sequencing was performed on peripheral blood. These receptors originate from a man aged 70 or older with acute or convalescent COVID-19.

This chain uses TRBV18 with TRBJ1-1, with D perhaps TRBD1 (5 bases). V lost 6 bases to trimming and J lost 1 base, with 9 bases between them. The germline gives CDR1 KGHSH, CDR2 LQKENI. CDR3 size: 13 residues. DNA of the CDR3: TGTGCCAGCTCCCAGACAGAGAACACTGAAGCTTTCTTT. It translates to CASSQTENTEAFF.

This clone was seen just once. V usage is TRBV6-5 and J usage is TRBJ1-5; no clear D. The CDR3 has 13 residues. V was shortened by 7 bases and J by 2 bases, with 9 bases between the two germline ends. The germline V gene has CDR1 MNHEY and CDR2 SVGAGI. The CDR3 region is CASTLGGNQPQHF. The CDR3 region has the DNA TGTGCCAGCACTCTCGGTGGCAATCAGCCCCAGCATTTT.

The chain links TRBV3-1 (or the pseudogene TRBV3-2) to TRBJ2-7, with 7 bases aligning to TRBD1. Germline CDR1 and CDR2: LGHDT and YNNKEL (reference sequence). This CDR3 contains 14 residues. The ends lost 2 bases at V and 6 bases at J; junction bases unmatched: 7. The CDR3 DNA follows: TGTGCCAGCAGCCAAAACAGGGGAAGCGGCGAGCAGTACTTC. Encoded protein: CASSQNRGSGEQYF.

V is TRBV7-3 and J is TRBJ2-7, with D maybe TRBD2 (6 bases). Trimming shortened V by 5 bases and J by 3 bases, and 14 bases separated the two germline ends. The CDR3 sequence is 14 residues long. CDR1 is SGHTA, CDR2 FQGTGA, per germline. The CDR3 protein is CASSPSGELYEQYF. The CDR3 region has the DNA TGTGCCAGCAGCCCGTCGGGGGAACTCTACGAGCAGTACTTC.

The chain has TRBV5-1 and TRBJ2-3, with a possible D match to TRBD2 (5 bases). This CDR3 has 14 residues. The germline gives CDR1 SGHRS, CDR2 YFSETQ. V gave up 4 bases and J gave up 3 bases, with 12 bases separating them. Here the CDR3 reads CASSLKLETDTQYF. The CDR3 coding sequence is TGCGCCAGCAGCCTCAAACTAGAGACAGATACGCAGTATTTT.

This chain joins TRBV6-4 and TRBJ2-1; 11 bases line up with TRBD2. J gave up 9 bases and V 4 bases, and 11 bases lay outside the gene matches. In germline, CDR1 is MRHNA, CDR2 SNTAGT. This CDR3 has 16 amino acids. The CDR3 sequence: CASSAVLAGGPAEQFF. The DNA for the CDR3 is TGTGCCAGCAGTGCCGTCTTAGCGGGAGGGCCGGCTGAGCAGTTCTTC.

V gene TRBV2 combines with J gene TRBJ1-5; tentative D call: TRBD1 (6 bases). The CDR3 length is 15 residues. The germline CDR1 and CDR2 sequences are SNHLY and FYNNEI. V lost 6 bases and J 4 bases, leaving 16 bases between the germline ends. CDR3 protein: CASSATGLGNQPQHF. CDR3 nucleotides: TGTGCCAGCAGCGCGACAGGCCTGGGAAATCAGCCCCAGCATTTT. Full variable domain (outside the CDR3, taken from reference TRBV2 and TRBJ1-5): EPEVTQTPSHQVTQMGQEVILRCVPISNHLYFYWYRQILGQKVEFLVSFYNNEISEKSEIFDDQFSVERPDGSNFTLKIRSTKLEDSAMYFCASSATGLGNQPQHFGDGTRLSIL.

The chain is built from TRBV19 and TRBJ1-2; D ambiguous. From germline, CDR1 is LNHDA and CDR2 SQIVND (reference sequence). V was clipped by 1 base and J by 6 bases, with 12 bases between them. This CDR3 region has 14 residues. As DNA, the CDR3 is TGTGCCAGTAGTATAGGAGGATTCGATAATGGCTACACCTTC. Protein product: CASSIGGFDNGYTF.

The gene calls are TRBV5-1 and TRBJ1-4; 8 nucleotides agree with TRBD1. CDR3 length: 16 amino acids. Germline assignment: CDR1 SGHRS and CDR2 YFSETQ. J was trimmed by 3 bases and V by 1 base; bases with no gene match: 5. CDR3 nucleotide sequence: TGCGCCAGCAGCTTGAACTGGGGACAGGCTAATGAAAAACTGTTTTTT. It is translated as CASSLNWGQANEKLFF. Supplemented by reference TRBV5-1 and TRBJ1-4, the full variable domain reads KAGVTQTPRYLIKTRGQQVTLSCSPISGHRSVSWYQQTPGQGLQFLFEYFSETQRNKGNFPGRFSGRQFSNSRSEMNVSTLELGDSALYLCASSLNWGQANEKLFFGSGTQLSVL.

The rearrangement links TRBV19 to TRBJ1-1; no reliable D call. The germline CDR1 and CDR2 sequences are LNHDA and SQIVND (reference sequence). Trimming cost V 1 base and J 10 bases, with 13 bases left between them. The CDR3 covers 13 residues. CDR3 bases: TGTGCCAGTAGTATAGGAGATTCCGGGAGAGCTTTCTTT. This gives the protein CASSIGDSGRAFF.

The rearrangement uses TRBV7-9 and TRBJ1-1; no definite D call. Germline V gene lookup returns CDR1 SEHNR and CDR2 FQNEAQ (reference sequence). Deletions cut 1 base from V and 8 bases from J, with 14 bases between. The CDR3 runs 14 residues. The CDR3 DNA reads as TGTGCCAGCAGCTTAGGACTATCGGAGGCCGAAGCTTTCTTT. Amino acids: CASSLGLSEAEAFF.

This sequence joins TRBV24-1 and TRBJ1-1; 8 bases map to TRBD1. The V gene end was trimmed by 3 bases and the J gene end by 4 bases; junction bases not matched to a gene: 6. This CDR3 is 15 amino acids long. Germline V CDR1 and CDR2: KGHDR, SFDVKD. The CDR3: CATSDAKQGGTEAFF. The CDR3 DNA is TGTGCCACCAGTGATGCTAAACAGGGGGGCACTGAAGCTTTCTTT.

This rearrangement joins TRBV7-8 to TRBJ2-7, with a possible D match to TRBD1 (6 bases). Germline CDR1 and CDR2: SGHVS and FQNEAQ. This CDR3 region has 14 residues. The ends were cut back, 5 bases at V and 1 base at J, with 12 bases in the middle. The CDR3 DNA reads TGTGCCAGCAGCCGCCGGGACACTTCCTACGAGCAGTACTTC. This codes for CASSRRDTSYEQYF.

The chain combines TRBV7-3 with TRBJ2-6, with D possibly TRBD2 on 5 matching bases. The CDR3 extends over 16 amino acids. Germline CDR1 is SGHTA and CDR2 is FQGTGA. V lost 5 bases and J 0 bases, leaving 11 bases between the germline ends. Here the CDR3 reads CASSPIGLSGANVLTF. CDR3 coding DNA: TGTGCCAGCAGCCCCATCGGACTCTCTGGGGCCAACGTCCTGACTTTC.

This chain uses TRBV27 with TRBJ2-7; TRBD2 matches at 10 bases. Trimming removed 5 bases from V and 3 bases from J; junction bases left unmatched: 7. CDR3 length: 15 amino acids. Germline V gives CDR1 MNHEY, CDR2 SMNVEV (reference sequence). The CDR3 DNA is TGTGCCAGCAGTGCCCCGGGACTAGCGAGCTACGAGCAGTACTTC. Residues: CASSAPGLASYEQYF.

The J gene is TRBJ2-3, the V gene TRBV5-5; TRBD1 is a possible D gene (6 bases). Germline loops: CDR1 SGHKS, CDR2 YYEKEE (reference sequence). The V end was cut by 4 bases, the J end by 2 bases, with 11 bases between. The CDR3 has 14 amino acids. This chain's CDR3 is CASSPDSYTDTQYF. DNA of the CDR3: TGTGCCAGCAGCCCGGACAGCTACACAGATACGCAGTATTTT.